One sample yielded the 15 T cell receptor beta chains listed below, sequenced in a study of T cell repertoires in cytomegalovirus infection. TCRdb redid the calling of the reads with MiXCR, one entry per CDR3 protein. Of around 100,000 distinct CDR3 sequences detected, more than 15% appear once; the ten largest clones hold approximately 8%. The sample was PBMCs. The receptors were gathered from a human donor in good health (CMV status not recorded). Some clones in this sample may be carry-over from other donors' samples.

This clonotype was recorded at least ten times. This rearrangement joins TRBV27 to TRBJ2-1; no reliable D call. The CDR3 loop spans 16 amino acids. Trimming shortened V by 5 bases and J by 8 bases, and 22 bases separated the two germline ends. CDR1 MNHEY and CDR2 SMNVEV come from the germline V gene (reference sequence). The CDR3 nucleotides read TGTGCCAGCAGTAGAACCTTTGCTCGAGTAGCCCATGAGCAGTTCTTC. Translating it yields CASSRTFARVAHEQFF.

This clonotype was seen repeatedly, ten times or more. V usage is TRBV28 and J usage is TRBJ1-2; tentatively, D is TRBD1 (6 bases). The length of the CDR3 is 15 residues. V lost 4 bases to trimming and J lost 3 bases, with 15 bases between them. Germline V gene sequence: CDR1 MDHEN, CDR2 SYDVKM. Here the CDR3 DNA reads TGTGCCAGCAGTTCGACAGCGGGGGCGGACTATGGCTACACCTTC. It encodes CASSSTAGADYGYTF.

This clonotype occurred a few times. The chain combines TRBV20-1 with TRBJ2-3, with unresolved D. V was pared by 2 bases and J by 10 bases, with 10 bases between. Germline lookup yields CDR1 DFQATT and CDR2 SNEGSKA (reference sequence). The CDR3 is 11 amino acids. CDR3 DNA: TGCAGTGCTAGAACGGGTGGGGCGCAGTATTTT. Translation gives CSARTGGAQYF.

CDR3 sequence reads: CASSLAAGNEKLFF. DNA of the CDR3: TGTGCCAGCAGTTTAGCGGCAGGCAATGAAAAACTGTTTTTT. The chain has TRBV12-3 or TRBV12-4 and TRBJ1-4; D remains unclear. V was shortened by 0 bases and J by 5 bases, with 7 bases between the two germline ends. The CDR3 is made up of 14 amino acids.

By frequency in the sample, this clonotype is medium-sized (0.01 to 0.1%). The CDR3 nucleotides read TGTGCCAGCAGCTTAGGTAGCGGGGGCACTGAAGCTTTCTTT. Protein product: CASSLGSGGTEAFF. The J gene is TRBJ1-1, the V gene TRBV7-2, with D possibly TRBD1 on 5 matching bases. The CDR3 covers 14 residues. Germline CDR1 SGHTA, CDR2 FQGNSA. V was trimmed by 1 base and J by 4 bases, leaving 10 bases between them.

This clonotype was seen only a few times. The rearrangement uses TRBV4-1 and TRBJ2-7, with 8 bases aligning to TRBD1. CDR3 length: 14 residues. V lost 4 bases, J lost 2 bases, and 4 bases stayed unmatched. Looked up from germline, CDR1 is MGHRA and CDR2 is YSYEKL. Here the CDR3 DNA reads TGCGCCAGCAGCCTCCTGACAGGGGCCTACGAGCAGTACTTC. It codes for CASSLLTGAYEQYF.

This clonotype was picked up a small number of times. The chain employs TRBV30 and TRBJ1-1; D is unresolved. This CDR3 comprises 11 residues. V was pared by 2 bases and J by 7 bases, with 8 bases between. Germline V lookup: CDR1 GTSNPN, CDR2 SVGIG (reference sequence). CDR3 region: CAWSSRIEAFF. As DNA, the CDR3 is TGTGCCTGGAGTAGCCGGATTGAAGCTTTCTTT.

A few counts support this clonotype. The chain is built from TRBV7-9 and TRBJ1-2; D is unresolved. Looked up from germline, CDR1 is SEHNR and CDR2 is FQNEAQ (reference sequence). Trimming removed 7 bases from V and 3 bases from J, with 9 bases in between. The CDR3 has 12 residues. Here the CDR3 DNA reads TGTGCCAGCACCTCGGCCGACTATGGCTACACCTTC. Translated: CASTSADYGYTF.

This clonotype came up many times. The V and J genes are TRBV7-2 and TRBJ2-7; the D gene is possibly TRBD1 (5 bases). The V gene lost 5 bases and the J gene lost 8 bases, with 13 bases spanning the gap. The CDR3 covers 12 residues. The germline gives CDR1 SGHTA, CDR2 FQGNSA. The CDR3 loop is CASSPGSGKQYF. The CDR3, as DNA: TGTGCCAGCAGCCCCGGGTCAGGGAAGCAGTACTTC.

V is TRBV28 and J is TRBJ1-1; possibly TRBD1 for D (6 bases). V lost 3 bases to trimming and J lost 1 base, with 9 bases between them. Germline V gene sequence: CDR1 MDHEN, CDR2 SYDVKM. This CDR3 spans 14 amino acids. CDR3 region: CASSLKGENTEAFF. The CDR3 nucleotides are TGTGCCAGCAGTTTGAAGGGGGAGAACACTGAAGCTTTCTTT.

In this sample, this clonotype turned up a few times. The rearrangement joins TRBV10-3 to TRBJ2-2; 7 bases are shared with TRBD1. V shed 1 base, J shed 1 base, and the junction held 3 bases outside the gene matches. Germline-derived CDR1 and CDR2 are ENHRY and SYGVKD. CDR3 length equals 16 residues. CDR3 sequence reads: CAISEFHRGNTGELFF. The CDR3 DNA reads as TGTGCCATCAGTGAGTTCCACAGGGGGAACACCGGGGAGCTGTTTTTT.

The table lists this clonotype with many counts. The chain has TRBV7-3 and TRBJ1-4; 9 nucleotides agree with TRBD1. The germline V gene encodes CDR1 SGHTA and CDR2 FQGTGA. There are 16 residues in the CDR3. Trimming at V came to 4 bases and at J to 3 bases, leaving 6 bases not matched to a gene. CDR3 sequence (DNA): TGTGCCAGCAGCTCTAATCGGGACAGGGCTAATGAAAAACTGTTTTTT. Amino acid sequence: CASSSNRDRANEKLFF.

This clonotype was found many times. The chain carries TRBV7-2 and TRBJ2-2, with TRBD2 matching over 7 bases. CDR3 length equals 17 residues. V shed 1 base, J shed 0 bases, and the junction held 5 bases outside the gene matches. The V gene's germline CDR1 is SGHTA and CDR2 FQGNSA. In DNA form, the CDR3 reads TGTGCCAGCAGCTTAGGTCTCCGGGGGGCGAACACCGGGGAGCTGTTTTTT. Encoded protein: CASSLGLRGANTGELFF.

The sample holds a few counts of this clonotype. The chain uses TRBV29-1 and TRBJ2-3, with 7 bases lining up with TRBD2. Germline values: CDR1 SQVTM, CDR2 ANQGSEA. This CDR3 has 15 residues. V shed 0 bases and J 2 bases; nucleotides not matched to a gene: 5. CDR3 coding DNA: TGCAGCGTTGAAGATCGGGGGGTCAACACAGATACGCAGTATTTT. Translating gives CSVEDRGVNTDTQYF.

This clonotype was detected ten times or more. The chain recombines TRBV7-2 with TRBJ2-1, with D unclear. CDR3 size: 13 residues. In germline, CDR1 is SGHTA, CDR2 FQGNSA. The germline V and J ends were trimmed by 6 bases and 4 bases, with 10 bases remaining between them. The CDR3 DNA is TGTGCCAGCAGACCCGGGTGGTACAATGAGCAGTTCTTC. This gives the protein CASRPGWYNEQFF.